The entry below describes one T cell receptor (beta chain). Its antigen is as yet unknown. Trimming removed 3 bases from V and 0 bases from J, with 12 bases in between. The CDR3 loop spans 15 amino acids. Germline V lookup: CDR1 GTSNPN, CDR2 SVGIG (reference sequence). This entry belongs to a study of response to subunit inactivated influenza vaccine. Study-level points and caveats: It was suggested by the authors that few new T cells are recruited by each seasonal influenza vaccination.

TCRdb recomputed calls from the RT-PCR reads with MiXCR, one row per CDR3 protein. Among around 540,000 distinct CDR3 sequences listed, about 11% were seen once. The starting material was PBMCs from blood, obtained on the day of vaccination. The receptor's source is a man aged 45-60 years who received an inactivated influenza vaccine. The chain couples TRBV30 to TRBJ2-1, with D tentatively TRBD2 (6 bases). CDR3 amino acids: CAWSGRESSYNEQFF. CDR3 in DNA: TGTGCCTGGAGCGGCCGGGAGAGCTCCTACAATGAGCAGTTCTTC.